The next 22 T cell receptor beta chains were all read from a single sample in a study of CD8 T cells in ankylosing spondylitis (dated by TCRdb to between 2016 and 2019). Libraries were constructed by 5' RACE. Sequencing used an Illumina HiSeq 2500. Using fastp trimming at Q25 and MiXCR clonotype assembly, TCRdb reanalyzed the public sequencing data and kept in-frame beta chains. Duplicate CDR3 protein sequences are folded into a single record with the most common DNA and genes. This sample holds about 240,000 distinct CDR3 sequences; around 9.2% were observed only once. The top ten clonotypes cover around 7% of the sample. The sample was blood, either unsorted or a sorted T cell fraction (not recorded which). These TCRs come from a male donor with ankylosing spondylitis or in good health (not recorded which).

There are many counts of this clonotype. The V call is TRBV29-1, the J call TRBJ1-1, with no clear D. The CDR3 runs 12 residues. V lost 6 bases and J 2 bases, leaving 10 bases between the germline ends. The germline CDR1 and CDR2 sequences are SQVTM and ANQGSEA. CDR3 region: CSVESLNTEAFF. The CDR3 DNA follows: TGCAGCGTCGAGTCGCTTAACACTGAAGCTTTCTTT.

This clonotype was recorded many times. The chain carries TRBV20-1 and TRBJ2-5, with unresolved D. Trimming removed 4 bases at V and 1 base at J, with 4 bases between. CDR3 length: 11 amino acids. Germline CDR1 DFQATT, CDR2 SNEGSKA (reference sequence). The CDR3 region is CSANSQETQYF. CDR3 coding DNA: TGCAGTGCTAACAGCCAAGAGACCCAGTACTTC.

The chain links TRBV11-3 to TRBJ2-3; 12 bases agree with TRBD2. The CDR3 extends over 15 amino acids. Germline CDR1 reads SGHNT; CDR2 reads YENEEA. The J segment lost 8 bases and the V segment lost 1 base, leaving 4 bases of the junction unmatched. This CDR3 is CASSLGLAGVATQYF. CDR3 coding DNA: TGTGCCAGCAGCTTAGGACTAGCGGGGGTAGCTACGCAGTATTTT.

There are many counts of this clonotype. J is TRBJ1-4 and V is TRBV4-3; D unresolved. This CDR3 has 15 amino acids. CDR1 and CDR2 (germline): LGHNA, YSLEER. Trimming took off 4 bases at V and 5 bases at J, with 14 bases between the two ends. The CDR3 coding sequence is TGCGCCAGCAGCCCCGGCGGGAAACGAAATGAAAAACTGTTTTTT. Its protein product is CASSPGGKRNEKLFF.

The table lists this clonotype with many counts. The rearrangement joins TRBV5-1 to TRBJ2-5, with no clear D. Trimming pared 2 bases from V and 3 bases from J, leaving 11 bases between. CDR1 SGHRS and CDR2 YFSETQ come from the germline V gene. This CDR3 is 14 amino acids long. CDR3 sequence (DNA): TGCGCCAGCAGCTTAAGGAGTTCAGAAGAGACCCAGTACTTC. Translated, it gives CASSLRSSEETQYF.

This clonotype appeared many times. CDR3 bases: TGTGCCAGCAGTTTAGACGTGAGGGGGCGTTCAGCCGGGGAGCTGTTTTTT. It is translated as CASSLDVRGRSAGELFF. This chain connects TRBV6-2 or TRBV6-3 to TRBJ2-2; 7 positions match TRBD1. CDR1 is MNHEY and CDR2 is SVGEGT in the germline V gene. The CDR3 is 17 residues long. The trim removed 4 bases at V and 6 bases at J, leaving 14 bases unmatched.

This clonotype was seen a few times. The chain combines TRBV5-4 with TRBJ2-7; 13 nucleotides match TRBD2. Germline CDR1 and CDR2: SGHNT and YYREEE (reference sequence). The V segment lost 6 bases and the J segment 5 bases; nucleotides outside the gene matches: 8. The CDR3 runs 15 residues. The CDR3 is CASTPGLAGLDEQYF. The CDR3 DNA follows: TGTGCCAGCACTCCGGGACTAGCGGGATTAGACGAGCAGTACTTC.

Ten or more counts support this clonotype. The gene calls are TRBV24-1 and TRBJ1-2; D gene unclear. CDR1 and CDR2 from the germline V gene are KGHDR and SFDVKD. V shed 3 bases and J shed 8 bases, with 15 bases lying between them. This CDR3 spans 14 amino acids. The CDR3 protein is CATSDKTSGMGYTF. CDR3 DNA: TGTGCCACCAGTGATAAAACCTCTGGAATGGGCTACACCTTC.

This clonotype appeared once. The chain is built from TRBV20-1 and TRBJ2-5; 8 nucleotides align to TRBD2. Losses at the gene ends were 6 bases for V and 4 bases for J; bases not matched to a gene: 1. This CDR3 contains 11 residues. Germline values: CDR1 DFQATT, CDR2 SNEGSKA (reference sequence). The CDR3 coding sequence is TGCAGTGCCAGCGGGAGAGAGACCCAGTACTTC. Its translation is CSASGRETQYF.

The CDR3 bases are TGTGCCAGCAGTTCCGCCCCCGGACTAGCGACAAGCACAGATACGCAGTATTTT. It translates to CASSSAPGLATSTDTQYF. The gene calls are TRBV12-3 or TRBV12-4 and TRBJ2-3, with TRBD2 matching 9 bases. Trimming took 4 bases from V and 0 from J; bases not matched to a gene: 11. CDR3 length: 18 residues.

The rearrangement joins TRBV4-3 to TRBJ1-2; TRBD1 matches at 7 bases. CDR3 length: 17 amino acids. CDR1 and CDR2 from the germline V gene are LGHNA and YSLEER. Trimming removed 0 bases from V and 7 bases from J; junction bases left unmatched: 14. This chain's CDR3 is CASSQDINEPSGGGYTF. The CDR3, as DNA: TGCGCCAGCAGCCAAGATATAAATGAGCCCTCAGGGGGTGGCTACACCTTC.

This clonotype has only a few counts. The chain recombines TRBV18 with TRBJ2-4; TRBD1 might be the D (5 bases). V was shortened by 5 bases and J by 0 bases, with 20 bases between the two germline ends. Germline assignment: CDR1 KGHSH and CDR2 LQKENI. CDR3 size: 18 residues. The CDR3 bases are TGTGCCAGCTCATATTCACAGGACGCCGCTCTAGCCAAAAACATTCAGTACTTC. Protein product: CASSYSQDAALAKNIQYF. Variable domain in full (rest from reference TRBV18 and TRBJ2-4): NAGVMQNPRHLVRRRGQEARLRCSPMKGHSHVYWYRQLPEEGLKFMVYLQKENIIDESGMPKERFSAEFPKEGPSILRIQQVVRGDSAAYFCASSYSQDAALAKNIQYFGAGTRLSVL.

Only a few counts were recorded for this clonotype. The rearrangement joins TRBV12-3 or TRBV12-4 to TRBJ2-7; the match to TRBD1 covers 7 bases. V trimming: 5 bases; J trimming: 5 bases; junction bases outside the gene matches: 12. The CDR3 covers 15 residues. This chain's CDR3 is CASSNRDSRRHEQYF. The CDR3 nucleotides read TGTGCCAGCAGTAACCGGGACAGCCGACGTCACGAGCAGTACTTC.

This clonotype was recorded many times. This CDR3 reads CASSQEAADTQYF. The CDR3 DNA follows: TGTGCCAGCAGCCAAGAGGCGGCAGATACGCAGTATTTT. This rearrangement joins TRBV4-2 to TRBJ2-3; no clear D gene. Trimming pared 0 bases from V and 4 bases from J, leaving 5 bases between. CDR1 is LGHNA and CDR2 is YNFKEQ in the germline V gene. This CDR3 spans 13 amino acids.

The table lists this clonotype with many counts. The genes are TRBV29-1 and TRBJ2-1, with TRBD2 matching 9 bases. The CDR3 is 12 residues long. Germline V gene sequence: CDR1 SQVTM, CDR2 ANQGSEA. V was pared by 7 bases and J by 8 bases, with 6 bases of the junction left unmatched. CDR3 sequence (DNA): TGCAGCGGGGCGGGAGGGCCCCATGAGCAGTTCTTC. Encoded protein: CSGAGGPHEQFF.

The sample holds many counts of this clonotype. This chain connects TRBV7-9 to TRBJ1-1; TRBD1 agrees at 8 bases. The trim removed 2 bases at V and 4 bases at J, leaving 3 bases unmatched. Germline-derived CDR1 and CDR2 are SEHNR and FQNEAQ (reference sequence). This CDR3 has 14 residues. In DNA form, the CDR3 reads TGTGCCAGCAGCTTAAATGACAGGGGCACTGAAGCTTTCTTT. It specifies CASSLNDRGTEAFF.

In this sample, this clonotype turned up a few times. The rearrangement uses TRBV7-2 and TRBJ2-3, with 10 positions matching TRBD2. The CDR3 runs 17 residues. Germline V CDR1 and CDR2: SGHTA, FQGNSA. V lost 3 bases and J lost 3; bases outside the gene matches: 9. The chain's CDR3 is CASSFPITSGVTDTQYF. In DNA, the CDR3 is TGTGCCAGCAGCTTCCCGATAACTAGCGGGGTAACAGATACGCAGTATTTT. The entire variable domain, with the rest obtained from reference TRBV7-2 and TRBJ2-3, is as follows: GAGVSQSPSNKVTEKGKDVELRCDPISGHTALYWYRQSLGQGLEFLIYFQGNSAPDKSGLPSDRFSAERTGGSVSTLTIQRTQQEDSAVYLCASSFPITSGVTDTQYFGPGTRLTVL.

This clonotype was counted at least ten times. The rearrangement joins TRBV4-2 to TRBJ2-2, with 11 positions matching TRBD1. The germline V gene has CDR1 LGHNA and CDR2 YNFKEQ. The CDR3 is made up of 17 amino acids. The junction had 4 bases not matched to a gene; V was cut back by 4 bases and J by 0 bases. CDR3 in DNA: TGTGCCAGCAGCCCCCGGGACAGGGGGACGAACACCGGGGAGCTGTTTTTT. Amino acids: CASSPRDRGTNTGELFF.

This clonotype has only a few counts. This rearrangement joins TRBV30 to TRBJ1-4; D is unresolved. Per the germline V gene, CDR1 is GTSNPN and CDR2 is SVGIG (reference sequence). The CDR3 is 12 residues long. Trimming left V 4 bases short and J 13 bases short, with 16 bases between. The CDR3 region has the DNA TGTGCCTGGACCGAAAACGGGGAGGGACTGTTTTTT. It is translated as CAWTENGEGLFF.

The CDR3: CASSWGPTGGVINTGELFF. CDR3 nucleotide sequence: TGTGCCAGCAGCTGGGGCCCGACAGGGGGCGTTATTAACACCGGGGAGCTGTTTTTT. The gene calls are TRBV7-3 and TRBJ2-2, with 10 bases identical to TRBD1. V was pared by 4 bases and J by 2 bases, with 13 bases of the junction left unmatched. Germline V lookup: CDR1 SGHTA, CDR2 FQGTGA. CDR3 length: 19 amino acids.

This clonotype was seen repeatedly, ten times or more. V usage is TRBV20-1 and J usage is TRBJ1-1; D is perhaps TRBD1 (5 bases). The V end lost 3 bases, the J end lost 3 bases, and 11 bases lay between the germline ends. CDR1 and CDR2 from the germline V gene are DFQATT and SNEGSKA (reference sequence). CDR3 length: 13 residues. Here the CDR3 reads CSASDGGDTEAFF. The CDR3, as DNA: TGCAGTGCTAGCGACGGGGGGGACACTGAAGCTTTCTTT.

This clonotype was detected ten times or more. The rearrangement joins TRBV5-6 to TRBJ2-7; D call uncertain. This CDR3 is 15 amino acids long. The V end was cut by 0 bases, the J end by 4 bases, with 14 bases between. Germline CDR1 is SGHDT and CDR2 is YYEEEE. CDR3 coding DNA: TGTGCCAGCAGCTTGGAGGATCCCCCGAGGTACGAGCAGTACTTC. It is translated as CASSLEDPPRYEQYF.